The rows below give T cell receptor beta chains drawn from one sample of a study of radiation and T cells in renal cell carcinoma. Generated by immunoSEQ multiplex PCR, the TCRdb table keeps only in-frame clones and is missing some. The sample holds 160,000 or so clones, approximately 88% seen once. The material sequenced was blood, taken from a patient whose treatment included radiotherapy and nephrectomy. The source is a woman in her forties or fifties with renal cell carcinoma. The CDR3 runs from the conserved cysteine through the conserved F or W. The D gene is left open where the match is weak. Not all rows give a size; the values are once, few, many and, for expanded clones, a class.

D	size	V	J	DNA	CDR3
TRBD1	.	TRBV10-3	TRBJ2-7	TGTGCCATCAGTGGGGGACAGGCTGCCTACGAGCAGTACTTC	CAISGGQAAYEQYF
.	.	TRBV6-5	TRBJ2-1	TGTGCCAGCAGCACGGAACCCAGCTCCTACAATGAGCAGTTCTTC	CASSTEPSSYNEQFF
.	.	TRBV18	TRBJ1-2	TGTGCCAGCTCACCCAAGGGTTCAGGCTATGGCTACACCTTC	CASSPKGSGYGYTF
TRBD1	.	TRBV7-8	TRBJ2-7	TGTGCCAGCAGCGAACAGGGGCTCGACGAGCAGTACTTC	CASSEQGLDEQYF
.	.	TRBV10-3	TRBJ2-7	TGTGCCATCAGTGAGTCGAGAGACAGTGACGAGCAGTACTTC	CAISESRDSDEQYF
TRBD1	.	TRBV5-4	TRBJ1-1	TGTGCCAGCAGCTCAGACAGGGGGAACACTGAAGCTTTCTTT	CASSSDRGNTEAFF
TRBD1	.	TRBV2	TRBJ2-7	TGTGCCAGCAGTAACGACAGGGGATTCTTTTACGAGCAGTACTTC	CASSNDRGFFYEQYF
.	.	TRBV5-6	TRBJ1-1	TGTGCCAGCAGCTTCAACGGTGAAGCTTTCTTT	CASSFNGEAFF
TRBD1	once	TRBV7-9	TRBJ1-1	TGTGCCAGCAGCCCAATAGCAGGGGGCACTGAAGCTTTCTTT	CASSPIAGGTEAFF
.	.	TRBV7-2	TRBJ2-1	TGTGCCAGCAGCTTCGGGGGGACAGTCCTAGGGAATGAGCAGTTCTTC	CASSFGGTVLGNEQFF
.	.	TRBV11-2	TRBJ2-2	TGTGCCAGCAGCTTAACCCGGAACACCGGGGAGCTGTTTTTT	CASSLTRNTGELFF
.	once	TRBV27	TRBJ2-1	TGTGCCAGCAGTTTGAGGGCGGCGAGCTCCTACAATGAGCAGTTCTTC	CASSLRAASSYNEQFF
.	.	TRBV19	TRBJ1-5	TGTGCCAGTAGTACGTCCAGGCAGGGGAGTAAGCAGCCCCAGCATTTT	CASSTSRQGSKQPQHF
.	.	TRBV5-6	TRBJ1-2	TGTGCCAGCAGCTTGGGGGGTTTGGGTATCACCTTC	CASSLGGLGITF
TRBD1	once	TRBV7-2	TRBJ1-2	TGTGCCAGCAGCAGAAGACAGGGGGGAAGCTATGGCTACACCTTC	CASSRRQGGSYGYTF
TRBD1	.	TRBV2	TRBJ1-5	TGTGCCAGCAGTGGGACAGGGCAATACCAGCCCCAGCATTTT	CASSGTGQYQPQHF
TRBD1	.	TRBV7-2	TRBJ1-4	TGTGCCAGCAGCCCCCGGGACAGATTAAACGAAAAACTGTTTTTT	CASSPRDRLNEKLFF
.	.	TRBV15	TRBJ2-1	TGTGCCACCAGCAGTACGGGGAGCTCCTACAATGAGCAGTTCTTC	CATSSTGSSYNEQFF
TRBD2	.	TRBV9	TRBJ2-2	TGTGCCAGCAGCGTAAGCTCTAGCGGGGCCTTGAACACCGGGGAGCTGTTTTTT	CASSVSSSGALNTGELFF
.	.	TRBV2	TRBJ2-2	TGTGCCAGCAAGGGGCAGGTAGACACCGGGGAGCTGTTTTTT	CASKGQVDTGELFF
TRBD1	.	TRBV5-4	TRBJ2-2	TGTGCCAGCAGCTTGGAACAGGGGGCCGGGGAGCTGTTTTTT	CASSLEQGAGELFF
.	.	TRBV7-7	TRBJ2-3	TGTGCTAGCAGCCCGTCTCCCGGAGATACGCAGTATTTT	CASSPSPGDTQYF
TRBD1	.	TRBV2	TRBJ2-5	TGTGCCAGCAGTCCAGACAGGGGAGGCGAGACCCAGTACTTC	CASSPDRGGETQYF
.	once	TRBV7-2	TRBJ1-3	TGTGCCAGCAGCCCCCTGGGTGTACATAGGTATGGAAACACCATATATTTT	CASSPLGVHRYGNTIYF
TRBD2	.	TRBV5-5	TRBJ2-5	TGTGCCAGCAGCTTCACTAGCGGGGGGATCATAGAGACCCAGTACTTC	CASSFTSGGIIETQYF
.	.	TRBV18	TRBJ2-5	TGTGCCAGCTCCGACGAAACGGAGACCCAGTACTTC	CASSDETETQYF
TRBD1	.	TRBV9	TRBJ1-1	TGTGCCAGCAGCCCTTTGACAGGGGAGTTCACTGAAGCTTTCTTT	CASSPLTGEFTEAFF
.	.	TRBV7-8	TRBJ2-7	TGTGCCAGCAGCTTAAGCCCGGACGGAGCTTCCTACGAGCAGTACTTC	CASSLSPDGASYEQYF
TRBD1	.	TRBV7-6	TRBJ1-2	TGTGCCAGCAGCTTAGTTGGGACAGGGGAAAGCTACACCTTC	CASSLVGTGESYTF
TRBD1	.	TRBV25-1	TRBJ1-1	TGTGCCAGCAGAGCCTGGGACAGATCGAACACTGAAGCTTTCTTT	CASRAWDRSNTEAFF
TRBD1	.	TRBV6-1	TRBJ2-3	TGTGCCAGCAGTGTGTTCCAGGGGGTCGTAGATACGCAGTATTTT	CASSVFQGVVDTQYF
.	.	TRBV4-3	TRBJ2-7	TGCGCCAGCAGCCACCTGACTAGTAGCGAGCAGTACTTC	CASSHLTSSEQYF
.	few	TRBV4-3	TRBJ1-5	TGCGCCAGCAGCGTCGACACGACGAGCAATCAGCCCCAGCATTTT	CASSVDTTSNQPQHF
TRBD1	few	TRBV15	TRBJ2-4	TGTGCCACCAGCCGTCCCGGGACAGTAAACATTCAGTACTTC	CATSRPGTVNIQYF
.	.	TRBV9	TRBJ2-5	TGTGCCAGCAGCTCCCTCAACCAAGAGACCCAGTACTTC	CASSSLNQETQYF
TRBD1	.	TRBV7-6	TRBJ1-6	TGTGCCAGCAGCTCCTCCTCAGGGGGTTATAATTCACCCCTCCACTTT	CASSSSSGGYNSPLHF
.	.	TRBV5-4	TRBJ2-7	TGTGCCAGCAGCTCTTTTGGGACCGGAGAGCAGTACTTC	CASSSFGTGEQYF
TRBD1	.	TRBV7-9	TRBJ2-4	TGTGCCAGCAGCTTAACAGGGGACAAAAACATTCAGTACTTC	CASSLTGDKNIQYF
.	.	TRBV19	TRBJ1-2	TGTGCCAGTAGTACACACGCTGGCTACACCTTC	CASSTHAGYTF
TRBD1	.	TRBV18	TRBJ1-5	TGTGCCAGCTCCTCGACAGGGCCCTTACAGCCCCAGCATTTT	CASSSTGPLQPQHF
TRBD1	.	TRBV19	TRBJ1-4	TGTGCCAGTGCGGACAGGGCGAATGAAAAACTGTTTTTT	CASADRANEKLFF
.	few	TRBV18	TRBJ1-2	TGTGCCAGCTCAATCGAGGACCGAGATGGCTACACCTTC	CASSIEDRDGYTF
.	.	TRBV6-5	TRBJ1-1	TGTGCCAGCAGTTACTCGATCGTGAACACTGAAGCTTTCTTT	CASSYSIVNTEAFF
TRBD1	.	TRBV11-2	TRBJ2-1	TGTGCCAGCAGCCAGGACAGGGTTTGGAATGAGCAGTTCTTC	CASSQDRVWNEQFF
.	.	TRBV11-2	TRBJ1-3	TGTGCCAGCAGCCAGGCAGGGGTTACTGGAAACACCATATATTTT	CASSQAGVTGNTIYF
TRBD2	.	TRBV5-1	TRBJ2-2	TGCGCCAGCAGCCCTCTTTTCGGGGGGGCCTACACCGGGGAGCTGTTTTTT	CASSPLFGGAYTGELFF
.	.	TRBV6-6	TRBJ2-3	TGTGCCAGCAGTTACCTCGGGGAAGGCACAGATACGCAGTATTTT	CASSYLGEGTDTQYF
.	.	TRBV7-9	TRBJ2-3	TGTGCCAGCAGCTTAATCACAGATACGCAGTATTTT	CASSLITDTQYF
.	.	TRBV7-3	TRBJ2-5	TGTGCCAGCAGCCCCGGGACTCCCGGGACCCAGTACTTC	CASSPGTPGTQYF
.	.	TRBV9	TRBJ2-3	TGTGCCAGCAGCGTAGCGATCCAACCAGCGACAGATACGCAGTATTTT	CASSVAIQPATDTQYF
.	.	TRBV6-5	TRBJ1-5	TGTGCCAGCAGCCCACGACAGAGCAATCAGCCCCAGCATTTT	CASSPRQSNQPQHF
TRBD1	.	TRBV6-1	TRBJ2-7	TGTGCCAGCCGGGACAGGGGTATACACGAGCAGTACTTC	CASRDRGIHEQYF
.	.	TRBV19	TRBJ2-2	TGTGCCAGTAGTATCTTCAAATCGTCTTATAACTGGGGAAACACCGGGGAGCTGTTTTTT	CASSIFKSSYNWGNTGELFF
TRBD2	.	TRBV7-3	TRBJ2-3	TGTGCCAGCAGCTTAACTGGGACCGGGCTAGCGGGGGCCACAGATACGCAGTATTTT	CASSLTGTGLAGATDTQYF
.	.	TRBV11-2	TRBJ2-5	TGTGCCAGCAGCTTAGCCCGAGAGACCCAGTACTTC	CASSLARETQYF
.	few	TRBV4-2	TRBJ1-6	TGTGCCAGCAGCCAAGCATCCGGGGGAACGTCACCCCTCCACTTT	CASSQASGGTSPLHF
.	.	TRBV15	TRBJ1-4	TGTGCCACCAGCAGGCTACAGGGTCCTGAAAAACTGTTTTTT	CATSRLQGPEKLFF
TRBD1	.	TRBV6-5	TRBJ1-2	TGTGCCAGCAGTTACGAAGGGACAGCTAACTATGGCTACACCTTC	CASSYEGTANYGYTF